This TCR beta chain was profiled in a study of Graves' ophthalmopathy and Graves' hyperthyroidism. Researchers took RNA transcripts and amplified TCR beta CDR3 regions from them. First-round RT-PCR relied on HTBI primers, and a second-round multiplex PCR came next. TCRdb reprocessed the multiplex PCR reads with MiXCR, giving one entry per CDR3 protein. The sample lists about 590,000 distinct CDR3 sequences; about 40% were seen once. Orbital computed tomography, together with clinical symptoms, serum thyroxine, TRAb and thyroid ultrasound, was used for diagnosis. In this sample, this clonotype turned up many times. No antigen is known for it. Study-level findings and limits: Sensitivity reached 60% to 71% and specificity approximately 72% when the model predicted ophthalmopathy progression.

From germline, CDR1 is SGHNT and CDR2 YENEEA. The CDR3 spans 13 residues. Trimming cost V 0 bases and J 11 bases, with 13 bases left between them. The receptor was derived from an adult man with Graves' hyperthyroidism. Material for sequencing was peripheral blood or thyroid tissue (not recorded which). The chain couples TRBV11-3 to TRBJ1-1; weak D call: TRBD1 (5 bases). CDR3 coding DNA: TGTGCCAGCAGCTTAGATCAAAGGGGTACGGCTTTCTTT. Translation gives CASSLDQRGTAFF.